This T cell receptor (beta chain) comes out of a study of technical replicates of blood from a few donors. The ends were cut back, 4 bases at V and 3 bases at J, with 7 bases in the middle. Looked up from germline, CDR1 is LGHNA and CDR2 is YSLEER. This CDR3 has 13 residues. TCRdb keeps only in-frame clones here, not all; method: immunoSEQ multiplex PCR. The sample lists 62,000 or so clones; 70% to 90% were seen once. The sample taken for sequencing was PBMCs. This sequence originates from a human donor in good health. Some clones in this sample may be carry-over from other donors' samples. The rearrangement uses TRBV4-3 and TRBJ1-3, with D perhaps TRBD1 (5 bases). The CDR3 region has the DNA TGCGCCAGCAGCCGGGACTTTGGAAACACCATATATTTT. It encodes CASSRDFGNTIYF.